The 8 T cell receptor beta chains below all came from one sample that was sequenced in a study of graft-versus-host responses after intestinal transplantation. Some clones are missing from TCRdb's copy, which holds only in-frame ones; the method was immunoSEQ multiplex PCR. The sample has 60,000 to 65,000 clones, 90% seen once; the top ten hold 1.7%. Their cognate antigens are unknown. Material: unstimulated CD8+ T cells sorted from spleen or lymph node cells, obtained before transplant. The receptors were sampled from a human donor who was the organ donor for an intestinal transplant.

About this clone itself: The sample holds other DNA sequences that translate to the same CDR3. The chain recombines TRBV19 with TRBJ2-7; 8 nucleotides agree with TRBD2. The CDR3 is 15 residues long. Germline-derived CDR1 and CDR2 are LNHDA and SQIVND (reference sequence). With 1 base clipped from V and 2 bases from J, the junction kept 4 bases outside the gene matches. The CDR3 region is CASSIALAGTYEQYF. CDR3 DNA sequence: TGTGCCAGTAGTATAGCCCTAGCGGGTACCTACGAGCAGTACTTC.

V and J are TRBV11-3 and TRBJ2-1; 8 nucleotides match TRBD1. Trimming at V came to 1 base and at J to 9 bases, leaving 14 bases not matched to a gene. CDR1 and CDR2 from the germline V gene are SGHNT and YENEEA. The CDR3 consists of 17 residues. This CDR3 is CASSLGLRSRGHGEQFF. The CDR3 region has the DNA TGTGCCAGCAGCTTAGGGCTGCGTTCCAGGGGGCACGGTGAGCAGTTCTTC.

The chain has TRBV28 and TRBJ1-1; 7 nucleotides align to TRBD1. Germline CDR1 and CDR2: MDHEN and SYDVKM. This CDR3 has 13 amino acids. The junction had 6 bases not matched to a gene; V was cut back by 11 bases and J by 0 bases. CDR3 region: CAVEGGVNTEAFF. The CDR3 region has the DNA TGTGCCGTCGAAGGGGGCGTGAACACTGAAGCTTTCTTT. The whole variable domain, remainder taken from reference TRBV28 and TRBJ1-1, is DVKVTQSSRYLVKRTGEKVFLECVQDMDHENMFWYRQDPGLGLRLIYFSYDVKMKEKGDIPEGYSVSREKKERFSLILESASTNQTSMYLCAVEGGVNTEAFFGQGTRLTVV.

CDR3 sequence: CASSQTGVGEELFF. CDR3 bases: TGTGCCAGCAGCCAAACAGGGGTCGGCGAAGAACTGTTTTTT. The genes are TRBV28 and TRBJ1-4; 7 nucleotides line up with TRBD1. This CDR3 contains 14 residues. The germline CDR1 and CDR2 sequences are MDHEN and SYDVKM. V shed 6 bases, J shed 12 bases, and the junction held 13 bases outside the gene matches.

The chain couples TRBV25-1 to TRBJ1-3; D not certain. The V gene lost 5 bases and the J gene lost 4 bases, with 12 bases spanning the gap. Germline values: CDR1 MGHDK, CDR2 SYGVNS. This CDR3 has 14 amino acids. This CDR3 is CASSPTVSGNTIYF. The CDR3 nucleotides are TGTGCCAGCAGTCCTACAGTGTCGGGAAACACCATATATTTT. Together with reference TRBV25-1 and TRBJ1-3, the CDR3 gives the full variable domain: EADIYQTPRYLVIGTGKKITLECSQTMGHDKMYWYQQDPGMELHLIHYSYGVNSTEKGDLSSESTVSRIRTEHFPLTLESARPSHTSQYLCASSPTVSGNTIYFGEGSWLTVV.

This chain connects TRBV7-9 to TRBJ2-1; 7 bases line up with TRBD1. Germline loops: CDR1 SEHNR, CDR2 FQNEAQ (reference sequence). V lost 6 bases, J lost 5 bases, and 16 bases stayed unmatched. CDR3 length: 17 amino acids. The CDR3 DNA reads as TGTGCCAGCAGGTCCGACAGGGTGGGCTTCTACGACAATGAGCAGTTCTTC. Encoded protein: CASRSDRVGFYDNEQFF.

This clone appeared a single time. The sample carries other DNA sequences with the same CDR3. The V and J genes are TRBV9 and TRBJ2-2, with 9 bases that match TRBD1. V shed 3 bases, J shed 7 bases, and the junction held 4 bases outside the gene matches. The CDR3 is 14 residues long. The germline V gene encodes CDR1 SGDLS and CDR2 YYNGEE. CDR3 sequence: CASSEQGAGGELFF. CDR3 nucleotides: TGTGCCAGCAGCGAACAGGGGGCCGGCGGGGAGCTGTTTTTT.

The chain is built from TRBV27 and TRBJ2-7, with 12 bases that match TRBD1. Germline V lookup: CDR1 MNHEY, CDR2 SMNVEV (reference sequence). The junction had 5 bases not matched to a gene; V was cut back by 7 bases and J by 7 bases. The CDR3 runs to 13 residues. The CDR3 reads CASMGQGAGEQYF. DNA of the CDR3: TGTGCCAGCATGGGACAGGGGGCGGGAGAGCAGTACTTC.